The 31 T cell receptor beta chains presented below share a single source sample, sequenced in a study of a mutant IDH1 vaccine in newly diagnosed glioma. What these receptors recognize is not known. Repertoires were generated with immunoSEQ multiplex PCR, while TCRdb's copy carries only in-frame clones and drops some. This sample has about 50,000 clones, with about 88% found just once. Time point noted: week 47, end of study. Vaccination comprised doses that each held 300 ug of mutant IDH1 20-mer peptide, plus topical imiquimod. Sequenced material: PBMCs, taken from a glioma patient whose treatment included an IDH1 peptide vaccine. The receptors were gathered from a woman aged 25 to 39 with glioma. Some clones in this sample may be carry-over from other donors' samples.

The CDR3 sequence: CAWSVGQINQPQHF. The CDR3 DNA is TGTGCCTGGAGTGTCGGACAGATTAATCAGCCCCAGCATTTT. The rearrangement joins TRBV30 to TRBJ1-5, with D possibly TRBD1 on 6 matching bases. The CDR3 contains 14 residues. Trimming took 0 bases from V and 4 from J, leaving 10 bases between them. CDR1 is GTSNPN, CDR2 SVGIG, per germline (reference sequence).

The rearrangement links TRBV9 to TRBJ2-7; 7 bases line up with TRBD2. Looked up from germline, CDR1 is SGDLS and CDR2 is YYNGEE. The CDR3 has 15 residues. Trimming removed 0 bases from V and 1 base from J; junction bases left unmatched: 4. The CDR3 bases are TGTGCCAGCAGCGTAGGGCGGGAGCCTTCCTACGAGCAGTACTTC. Protein sequence: CASSVGREPSYEQYF.

The J gene is TRBJ2-7, the V gene TRBV29-1; a weak D match, TRBD2 (5 bases). Germline CDR1 SQVTM, CDR2 ANQGSEA. Deletions cut 4 bases from V and 1 base from J, with 14 bases between. The CDR3 is made up of 14 amino acids. The DNA of the CDR3 is TGCAGCGTTGCGGGGTTAGAGCCTTCCTACGAGCAGTACTTC. Residues: CSVAGLEPSYEQYF.

CDR3 loop: CASSQPGLAGDEQYF. As DNA, the CDR3 is TGCGCCAGCAGCCAACCGGGACTAGCGGGAGATGAGCAGTACTTC. V gene TRBV4-1 combines with J gene TRBJ2-7; 14 bases are a match to TRBD2. Germline V gene sequence: CDR1 MGHRA, CDR2 YSYEKL. The CDR3 extends over 15 amino acids. V shed 2 bases and J 7 bases; nucleotides not matched to a gene: 4.

The chain combines TRBV14 with TRBJ1-2; the match to TRBD1 covers 7 bases. Germline loops: CDR1 SGHDN, CDR2 FVKESK. The CDR3 is 17 residues long. Trimming removed 0 bases from V and 0 bases from J; junction bases left unmatched: 7. CDR3 protein: CASSQDNRDRTNYGYTF. The CDR3 region has the DNA TGTGCCAGCAGCCAAGATAACCGGGACAGAACTAACTATGGCTACACCTTC.

The chain recombines TRBV7-9 with TRBJ1-2, with unresolved D. V was shortened by 7 bases and J by 2 bases, with 8 bases between the two germline ends. The CDR3 runs to 12 residues. Germline V gene lookup returns CDR1 SEHNR and CDR2 FQNEAQ (reference sequence). The CDR3 DNA reads as TGTGCCAGCACCAACTCCAACTATGGCTACACCTTC. It yields the protein CASTNSNYGYTF.

This clone was observed a few times. This sequence joins TRBV30 and TRBJ1-1; the D is unclear. Germline lookup yields CDR1 GTSNPN and CDR2 SVGIG (reference sequence). V was cut by 0 bases and J by 4 bases, with 12 bases left in between. The CDR3 extends over 14 amino acids. This CDR3 is CAWSVRRAGTEAFF. The DNA of the CDR3 is TGTGCCTGGAGTGTAAGGAGGGCGGGCACTGAAGCTTTCTTT.

The chain is built from TRBV19 and TRBJ2-1; 7 bases map to TRBD2. V lost 6 bases to trimming and J lost 6 bases; unmatched junction nucleotides: 8. From germline, CDR1 is LNHDA and CDR2 SQIVND (reference sequence). There are 14 residues in the CDR3. CDR3 coding DNA: TGTGCCAGTAGACCACGGACTAGGGGCAATGAGCAGTTCTTC. This translates into CASRPRTRGNEQFF.

V is TRBV6-5 and J is TRBJ2-1, with TRBD2 identical over 9 bases. There are 16 residues in the CDR3. The J segment lost 8 bases and the V segment lost 0 bases, leaving 8 bases of the junction unmatched. Per the germline V gene, CDR1 is MNHEY and CDR2 is SVGAGI. The CDR3 DNA reads as TGTGCCAGCAGTTACTCATCGGGACTAGCTTTCGATGAGCAGTTCTTC. The encoded protein is CASSYSSGLAFDEQFF.

V is TRBV6-1 and J is TRBJ2-7, with D tentatively TRBD1 (7 bases). The CDR3 is 14 amino acids. V was pared by 9 bases and J by 4 bases, with 19 bases between. Germline CDR1 and CDR2: MNHNS and SASEGT. This chain's CDR3 is CASGDRQSGYEQYF. Here the CDR3 DNA reads TGTGCCAGTGGGGACAGACAGAGCGGGTACGAGCAGTACTTC.

The chain employs TRBV5-1 and TRBJ1-4; no clear D gene. Germline V gene lookup returns CDR1 SGHRS and CDR2 YFSETQ. V gave up 4 bases and J gave up 8 bases, with 18 bases separating them. The CDR3 is 15 residues long. This chain's CDR3 is CASSASQWSGEKLFF. The CDR3 coding sequence is TGCGCCAGCAGCGCCTCACAGTGGAGTGGCGAAAAACTGTTTTTT.

The rearrangement links TRBV5-1 to TRBJ1-5; the D gene is possibly TRBD1 (5 bases). The CDR3 totals 13 residues. In germline, CDR1 is SGHRS, CDR2 YFSETQ. With 3 bases removed from V and 3 bases from J, the gap between germline ends came to 7 bases. In DNA form, the CDR3 reads TGCGCCAGCAGCTCGACAGTCAATCAGCCCCAGCATTTT. Protein sequence: CASSSTVNQPQHF.

This clone was seen just once. The chain recombines TRBV2 with TRBJ2-2; D unresolved. Per germline, CDR1 SNHLY and CDR2 FYNNEI. V lost 3 bases, J lost 6 bases, and 8 bases lay in between. The length of the CDR3 is 13 residues. The CDR3 loop reads CASSDWAPGELFF. The CDR3 DNA reads as TGTGCCAGCAGTGATTGGGCGCCCGGGGAGCTGTTTTTT.

The chain links TRBV6-1 to TRBJ1-5; D not certain. V was shortened by 8 bases and J by 0 bases, with 8 bases between the two germline ends. The CDR3 covers 13 residues. The germline gives CDR1 MNHNS, CDR2 SASEGT. The CDR3 spells CASADRSNQPQHF. CDR3 coding DNA: TGTGCCAGCGCCGACCGTAGCAATCAGCCCCAGCATTTT.

This chain joins TRBV10-2 and TRBJ2-2; weak D call: TRBD1 (6 bases). V lost 2 bases and J 0 bases, leaving 7 bases between the germline ends. Germline V lookup: CDR1 WSHSY, CDR2 SAAADI. The CDR3 has 15 amino acids. The DNA of the CDR3 is TGCGCCAGCAGTGAGACAGGGACGAACACCGGGGAGCTGTTTTTT. Amino acids: CASSETGTNTGELFF.

This clone showed up just a few times. The chain carries TRBV15 and TRBJ2-1, with TRBD2 identical over 10 bases. The germline CDR1 and CDR2 sequences are LNHNV and YYDKDF (reference sequence). The CDR3 is 14 residues long. After removal of 8 bases from V and 8 bases from J, the junction contained 9 bases not matched to a gene. The CDR3 protein is CATASGSRFDEQFF. The DNA of the CDR3 is TGTGCCACCGCTAGCGGGAGTAGGTTCGATGAGCAGTTCTTC. Full variable domain (rest looked up from reference TRBV15 and TRBJ2-1): DAMVIQNPRYQVTQFGKPVTLSCSQTLNHNVMYWYQQKSSQAPKLLFHYYDKDFNNEADTPDNFQSRRPNTSFCFLDIRSPGLGDTAMYLCATASGSRFDEQFFGPGTRLTVL.

The chain couples TRBV28 to TRBJ1-2, with D uncertain. This CDR3 has 15 amino acids. V lost 7 bases to trimming and J lost 6 bases, with 21 bases between them. Looked up from germline, CDR1 is MDHEN and CDR2 is SYDVKM. The CDR3 region has the DNA TGTGCCAGCATTCTACTGGGTGGGGATGCCCATGGCTACACCTTC. Residues: CASILLGGDAHGYTF.

The V and J genes are TRBV10-3 and TRBJ2-7; no clear D gene. Trimming took 7 bases from V and 2 from J, leaving 12 bases between them. CDR1 and CDR2 from the germline V gene are ENHRY and SYGVKD. CDR3 length: 13 amino acids. The CDR3 loop reads CAITTDVAYEQYF. CDR3 DNA: TGTGCCATCACCACGGACGTGGCCTACGAGCAGTACTTC.

V gene TRBV19 combines with J gene TRBJ2-2; D is possibly TRBD2 (6 bases). V lost 1 base, J lost 0 bases, and 12 bases lay in between. In germline, CDR1 is LNHDA, CDR2 SQIVND (reference sequence). There are 17 residues in the CDR3. The CDR3 DNA reads TGTGCCAGTAGTATAGGGGCGGGACGGACGAACACCGGGGAGCTGTTTTTT. Amino acids: CASSIGAGRTNTGELFF.

V and J are TRBV30 and TRBJ1-2; the D gene is possibly TRBD1 (5 bases). The CDR3 spans 12 residues. Trimming removed 3 bases from V and 4 bases from J, with 9 bases in between. Germline CDR1 and CDR2: GTSNPN and SVGIG (reference sequence). CDR3 coding DNA: TGTGCCTGGAGGGGGACGGTCTATGGCTACACCTTC. Protein sequence: CAWRGTVYGYTF.

V gene TRBV7-2 combines with J gene TRBJ1-5, with a possible D match to TRBD1 (6 bases). There are 17 residues in the CDR3. Trimming removed 5 bases at V and 2 bases at J, with 19 bases between. CDR1 and CDR2 from the germline V gene are SGHTA and FQGNSA. For the CDR3, the DNA is TGTGCCAGCAGCCCATGGTTGGGGGCTAACCGCAATCAGCCCCAGCATTTT. Amino acids: CASSPWLGANRNQPQHF.

V is TRBV27 and J is TRBJ2-7; 9 bases fit TRBD2. This CDR3 has 15 amino acids. J gave up 4 bases and V 2 bases, and 6 bases lay outside the gene matches. The germline V gene has CDR1 MNHEY and CDR2 SMNVEV (reference sequence). CDR3 region: CASSLRLAGIYEQYF. The CDR3 coding sequence is TGTGCCAGCAGTTTAAGGCTAGCGGGAATTTACGAGCAGTACTTC.

The chain is built from TRBV2 and TRBJ2-3, with 7 bases matching TRBD2. The CDR3 is 12 residues long. Looked up from germline, CDR1 is SNHLY and CDR2 is FYNNEI. Trimming took 6 bases from V and 5 from J; bases not matched to a gene: 2. CDR3 protein: CASRGGLDTQYF. CDR3 in DNA: TGTGCCAGCAGGGGGGGGTTAGATACGCAGTATTTT.

This chain uses TRBV25-1 with TRBJ2-2; D might be TRBD1 or TRBD2, each matching 5 bases. V lost 2 bases and J 3 bases, leaving 10 bases between the germline ends. From germline, CDR1 is MGHDK and CDR2 SYGVNS. There are 15 residues in the CDR3. The CDR3 DNA is TGTGCCAGCAGTGAACGGGACGGCGACACCGGGGAGCTGTTTTTT. Its protein product is CASSERDGDTGELFF.

J is TRBJ2-7 and V is TRBV6-5, with 8 bases fitting TRBD2. The CDR3 covers 15 residues. Germline CDR1 MNHEY, CDR2 SVGAGI. V was clipped by 5 bases and J by 0 bases; unmatched bases: 6. CDR3 nucleotide sequence: TGTGCCAGCAGTCCGGGGGGGGCCTACTCCTACGAGCAGTACTTC. Amino acid sequence: CASSPGGAYSYEQYF.

The CDR3 sequence is CASSSLQSYYGYTF. The CDR3, as DNA: TGTGCCAGCAGTTCCCTACAGAGTTACTATGGCTACACCTTC. The V call is TRBV6-6, the J call TRBJ1-2; no firm D call. The V end was cut by 4 bases, the J end by 3 bases, with 12 bases between. Germline V gives CDR1 MNHNY, CDR2 SVGAGI (reference sequence). CDR3 length: 14 amino acids.

The chain recombines TRBV29-1 with TRBJ1-2; D remains unclear. This CDR3 has 13 residues. Trimming left V 2 bases short and J 8 bases short, with 15 bases between. The germline V gene encodes CDR1 SQVTM and CDR2 ANQGSEA. CDR3 sequence: CSVEPDSLDGYTF. In nucleotides, the CDR3 is TGCAGCGTTGAACCCGACTCCTTGGACGGCTACACCTTC.

The chain links TRBV13 to TRBJ1-2; TRBD1 might be the D (5 bases). The V end lost 5 bases, the J end lost 6 bases, and 16 bases lay between the germline ends. The CDR3 loop spans 14 amino acids. The germline V gene has CDR1 PRHDT and CDR2 FYEKMQ (reference sequence). The CDR3 coding sequence is TGTGCCAGCAGCCCCCTGGGGGTGGGGGATGGCTACACCTTC. Translation: CASSPLGVGDGYTF. The full variable domain, rest sourced from reference TRBV13 and TRBJ1-2, is AAGVIQSPRHLIKEKRETATLKCYPIPRHDTVYWYQQGPGQDPQFLISFYEKMQSDKGSIPDRFSAQQFSDYHSELNMSSLELGDSALYFCASSPLGVGDGYTFGSGTRLTVV.

V is TRBV6-1 and J is TRBJ2-3, with a weak D call TRBD1 (5 bases). This CDR3 comprises 15 residues. Germline loops: CDR1 MNHNS, CDR2 SASEGT. Between the trimmed V and J ends, which lost 2 bases and 0 bases, there was a span of 9 bases. CDR3: CASSERGRSTDTQYF. The CDR3 coding sequence is TGTGCCAGCAGTGAAAGGGGCAGAAGCACAGATACGCAGTATTTT.

This clone was seen a handful of times. The V gene is TRBV27, the J gene TRBJ2-7; D might be TRBD1 or TRBD2, each matching 5 bases. The V end lost 3 bases, the J end lost 5 bases, and 11 bases lay between the germline ends. The germline V gene encodes CDR1 MNHEY and CDR2 SMNVEV (reference sequence). There are 13 residues in the CDR3. CDR3: CASSFVRDHEQYF. The DNA of the CDR3 is TGTGCCAGCAGTTTTGTCAGGGACCACGAGCAGTACTTC.

V is TRBV2 and J is TRBJ2-7; 10 bases match TRBD1. CDR1 SNHLY and CDR2 FYNNEI come from the germline V gene. This CDR3 comprises 12 residues. Trimming cost V 7 bases and J 6 bases; bases outside gene matches: 3. CDR3 in DNA: TGTGCCAGCATGAGGGACAGGGGCGAGCAGTACTTC. Its protein is CASMRDRGEQYF.